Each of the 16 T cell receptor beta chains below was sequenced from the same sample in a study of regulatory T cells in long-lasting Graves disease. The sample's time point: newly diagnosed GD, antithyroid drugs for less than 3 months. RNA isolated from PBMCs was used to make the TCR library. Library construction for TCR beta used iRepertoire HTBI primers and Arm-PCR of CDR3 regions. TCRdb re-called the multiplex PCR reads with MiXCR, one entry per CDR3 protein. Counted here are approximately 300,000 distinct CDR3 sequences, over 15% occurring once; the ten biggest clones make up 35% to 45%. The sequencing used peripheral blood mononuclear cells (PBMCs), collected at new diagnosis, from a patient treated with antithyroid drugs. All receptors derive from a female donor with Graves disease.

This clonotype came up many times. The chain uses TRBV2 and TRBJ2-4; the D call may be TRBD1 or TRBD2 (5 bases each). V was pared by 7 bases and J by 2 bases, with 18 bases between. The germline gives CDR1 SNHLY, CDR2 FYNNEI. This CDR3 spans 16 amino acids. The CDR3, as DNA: TGTGCCAGCAACTACCCTAGGGACGGGACCAAAAACATTCAGTACTTC. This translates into CASNYPRDGTKNIQYF.

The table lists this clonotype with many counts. The CDR3 DNA sequence: TGTGCCAGTAGTAGAACCCCGACTAGCGGGGCCATGGGGGCCCAGTACTTC. As protein: CASSRTPTSGAMGAQYF. The chain has TRBV19 and TRBJ2-5; 11 nucleotides align to TRBD2. This CDR3 spans 17 amino acids. CDR1 and CDR2 from the germline V gene are LNHDA and SQIVND (reference sequence). Trimming removed 4 bases from V and 9 bases from J; junction bases left unmatched: 16.

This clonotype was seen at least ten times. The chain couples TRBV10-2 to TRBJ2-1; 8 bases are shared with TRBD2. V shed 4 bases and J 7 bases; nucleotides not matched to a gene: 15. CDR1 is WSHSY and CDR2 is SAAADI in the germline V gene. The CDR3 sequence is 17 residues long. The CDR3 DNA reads TGCGCCAGCAGTGGGCCGCCGGGACTAGAAAGGTGGAATGAGCAGTTCTTC. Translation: CASSGPPGLERWNEQFF.

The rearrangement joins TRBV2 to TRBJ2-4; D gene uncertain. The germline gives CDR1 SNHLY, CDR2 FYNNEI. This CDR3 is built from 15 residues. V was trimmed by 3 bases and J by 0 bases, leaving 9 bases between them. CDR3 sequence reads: CASSDSRVAKNIQYF. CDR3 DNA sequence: TGTGCCAGCAGTGACTCCCGAGTAGCCAAAAACATTCAGTACTTC.

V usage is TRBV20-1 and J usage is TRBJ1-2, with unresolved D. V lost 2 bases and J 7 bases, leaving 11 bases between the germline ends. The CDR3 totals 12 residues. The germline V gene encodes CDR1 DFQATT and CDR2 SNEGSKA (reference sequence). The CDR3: CSARPPLGGYTF. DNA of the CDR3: TGCAGTGCTAGACCCCCCCTCGGTGGCTACACCTTC.

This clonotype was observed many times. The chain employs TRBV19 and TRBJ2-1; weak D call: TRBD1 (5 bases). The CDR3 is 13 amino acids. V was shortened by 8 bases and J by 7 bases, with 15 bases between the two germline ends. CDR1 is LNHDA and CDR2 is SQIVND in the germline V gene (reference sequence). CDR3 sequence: CASASGYENEQFF. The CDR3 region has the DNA TGTGCCAGTGCGTCAGGGTATGAGAATGAGCAGTTCTTC.

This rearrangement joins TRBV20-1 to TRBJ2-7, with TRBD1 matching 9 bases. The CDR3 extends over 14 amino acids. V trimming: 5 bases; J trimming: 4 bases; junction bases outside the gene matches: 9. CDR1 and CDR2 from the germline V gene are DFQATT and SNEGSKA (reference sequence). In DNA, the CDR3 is TGCAGTGCTCAGACCGGGACAGGGAATTACGAGCAGTACTTC. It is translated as CSAQTGTGNYEQYF.

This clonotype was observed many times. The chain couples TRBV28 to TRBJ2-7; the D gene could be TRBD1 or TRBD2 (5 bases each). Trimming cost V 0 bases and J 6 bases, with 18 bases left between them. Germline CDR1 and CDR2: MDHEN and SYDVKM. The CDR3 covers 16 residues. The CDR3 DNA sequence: TGTGCCAGCAGTTTATGGGACCGGGACGCACCCTGCGAGCAGTACTTC. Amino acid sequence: CASSLWDRDAPCEQYF.

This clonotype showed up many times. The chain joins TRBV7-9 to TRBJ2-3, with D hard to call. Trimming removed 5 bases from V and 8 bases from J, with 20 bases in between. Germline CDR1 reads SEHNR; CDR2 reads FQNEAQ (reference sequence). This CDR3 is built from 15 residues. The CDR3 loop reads CASSRLSAERPTQYF. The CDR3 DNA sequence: TGTGCCAGCAGCCGCCTATCCGCCGAAAGACCTACGCAGTATTTT.

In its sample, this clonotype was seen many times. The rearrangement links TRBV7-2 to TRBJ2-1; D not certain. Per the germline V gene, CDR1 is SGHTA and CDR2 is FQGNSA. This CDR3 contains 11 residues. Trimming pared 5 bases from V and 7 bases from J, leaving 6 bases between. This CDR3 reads CASSQRNEQFF. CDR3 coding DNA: TGTGCCAGCAGCCAGCGTAATGAGCAGTTCTTC.

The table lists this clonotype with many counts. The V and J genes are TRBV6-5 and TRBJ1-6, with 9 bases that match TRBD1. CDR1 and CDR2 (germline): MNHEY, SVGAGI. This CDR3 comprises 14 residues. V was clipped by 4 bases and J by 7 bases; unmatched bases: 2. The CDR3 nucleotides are TGTGCCAGCAGTTCTGGGACAGGGAATTCACCCCTCCACTTT. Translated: CASSSGTGNSPLHF.

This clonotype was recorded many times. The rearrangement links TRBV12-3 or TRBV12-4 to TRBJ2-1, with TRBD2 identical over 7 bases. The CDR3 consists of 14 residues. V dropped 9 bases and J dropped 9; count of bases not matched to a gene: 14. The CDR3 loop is CASKRGGVGGEQFF. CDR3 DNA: TGTGCCAGTAAACGTGGGGGGGTGGGAGGTGAGCAGTTCTTC.

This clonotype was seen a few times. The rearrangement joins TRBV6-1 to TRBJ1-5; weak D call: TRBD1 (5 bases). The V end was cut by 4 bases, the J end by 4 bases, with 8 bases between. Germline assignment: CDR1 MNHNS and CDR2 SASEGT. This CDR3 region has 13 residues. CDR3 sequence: CASSVGANQPQHF. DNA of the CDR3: TGTGCCAGCAGTGTAGGGGCAAATCAGCCCCAGCATTTT.

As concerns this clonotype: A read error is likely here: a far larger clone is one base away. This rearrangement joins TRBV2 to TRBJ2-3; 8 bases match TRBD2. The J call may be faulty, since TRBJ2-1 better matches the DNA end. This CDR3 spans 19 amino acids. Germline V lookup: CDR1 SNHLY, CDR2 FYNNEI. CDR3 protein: CASSDLSGRVNWDYNGQFF. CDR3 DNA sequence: TGTGCCAGCAGTGATTTGAGCGGGAGAGTTAATTGGGACTACAATGGGCAGTTCTTC.

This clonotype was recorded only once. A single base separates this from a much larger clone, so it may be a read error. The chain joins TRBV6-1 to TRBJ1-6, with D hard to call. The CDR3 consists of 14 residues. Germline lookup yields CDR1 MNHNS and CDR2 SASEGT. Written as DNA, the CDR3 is TGTGTCAGCGATTCGGAGTCCTATAATTCACCCCTCCACTTT. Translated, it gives CVSDSESYNSPLHF.

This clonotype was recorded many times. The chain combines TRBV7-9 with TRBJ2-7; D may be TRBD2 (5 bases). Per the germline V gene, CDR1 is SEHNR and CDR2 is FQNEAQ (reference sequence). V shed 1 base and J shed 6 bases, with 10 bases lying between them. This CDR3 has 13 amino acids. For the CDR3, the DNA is TGTGCCAGCAGCTTAGATGGCGGGCTCGAGCAGTACTTC. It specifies CASSLDGGLEQYF.